Following are 23 T cell receptor beta chains from one sample sequenced in a study of radiation and T cells in renal cell carcinoma. Clones were sequenced by immunoSEQ multiplex PCR, and TCRdb holds only the in-frame ones, with some missing. The repertoire has 150,000 or so clones, 80% to 90% of them found once; the top ten carry 13%. This sample's time point: blood 2 weeks post-SBRT. The treatment is: 15 Gy SBRT to primary tumor, nephrectomy 4 weeks later. The input for sequencing was blood, taken from a patient whose treatment included radiotherapy and nephrectomy. The receptor source for this set is a woman in her fifties or sixties with renal cell carcinoma.

The gene calls are TRBV30 and TRBJ1-2; D is unclear. Germline V gives CDR1 GTSNPN, CDR2 SVGIG (reference sequence). This CDR3 is built from 14 residues. Between the trimmed V and J ends, which lost 2 bases and 8 bases, there was a span of 18 bases. This chain's CDR3 is CAWSPTRSGDGYTF. CDR3 nucleotides: TGTGCCTGGAGTCCCACCCGGTCCGGCGACGGCTACACCTTC. The full variable domain, its missing parts supplied by reference TRBV30 and TRBJ1-2, is SQTIHQWPATLVQPVGSPLSLECTVEGTSNPNLYWYRQAAGRGLQLLFYSVGIGQISSEVPQNLSASRPQDRQFILSSKKLLLSDSGFYLCAWSPTRSGDGYTFGSGTRLTVV.

The chain recombines TRBV9 with TRBJ1-3; TRBD1 matches 8 bases. Germline V lookup: CDR1 SGDLS, CDR2 YYNGEE. The CDR3 length is 17 residues. Germline trimming cut 0 bases from V and 4 bases from J; bases unmatched to any gene: 9. This CDR3 is CASSVAPQGAAGNTIYF. The CDR3 coding sequence is TGTGCCAGCAGCGTAGCTCCCCAGGGGGCGGCCGGAAACACCATATATTTT.

The table lists this clone with a count of one. V usage is TRBV6-1 and J usage is TRBJ2-5; 7 bases match TRBD1. The CDR3 spans 15 residues. Germline V gene sequence: CDR1 MNHNS, CDR2 SASEGT. V lost 6 bases, J lost 4 bases, and 11 bases stayed unmatched. The CDR3 region is CASRVRQGSPETQYF. CDR3 in DNA: TGTGCCAGCAGGGTCAGACAGGGAAGCCCAGAGACCCAGTACTTC.

J is TRBJ1-6 and V is TRBV2, with D uncertain. Germline lookup yields CDR1 SNHLY and CDR2 FYNNEI. V lost 2 bases to trimming and J lost 8 bases, with 10 bases between them. The CDR3 contains 14 residues. Here the CDR3 reads CASSEQADHSPLHF. The CDR3 DNA reads as TGTGCCAGCAGTGAACAGGCAGATCATTCACCCCTCCACTTT.

V and J are TRBV19 and TRBJ2-5, with 11 bases fitting TRBD2. The CDR3 has 19 amino acids. Trimming took 5 bases from V and 5 from J; bases not matched to a gene: 19. Germline V gene data show CDR1 as LNHDA and CDR2 as SQIVND (reference sequence). The CDR3 sequence is CASSDLAGSSGGFGETQYF. The CDR3 region has the DNA TGTGCCAGTAGTGATTTAGCTGGCTCTAGCGGGGGGTTCGGGGAGACCCAGTACTTC.

The chain carries TRBV5-1 and TRBJ2-1; no definite D call. Germline V CDR1 and CDR2: SGHRS, YFSETQ. The CDR3 consists of 13 residues. The V gene lost 2 bases and the J gene lost 5 bases, with 8 bases spanning the gap. Written as DNA, the CDR3 is TGCGCCAGCAGCTTTGGAGTGAACAATGAGCAGTTCTTC. This encodes CASSFGVNNEQFF.

Details on this clone: This specimen includes other DNA sequences encoding the same CDR3. The chain combines TRBV2 with TRBJ1-5; 8 bases align to TRBD1. V was pared by 5 bases and J by 1 base, with 1 base of the junction left unmatched. CDR3 length: 14 amino acids. Looked up from germline, CDR1 is SNHLY and CDR2 is FYNNEI. CDR3 loop: CASSRTGSNQPQHF. CDR3 sequence (DNA): TGTGCCAGCAGTCGGACAGGGAGCAATCAGCCCCAGCATTTT.

The chain couples TRBV7-2 to TRBJ2-3; 8 bases align to TRBD2. Germline V lookup: CDR1 SGHTA, CDR2 FQGNSA. The junction had 8 bases not matched to a gene; V was cut back by 1 base and J by 5 bases. The CDR3 runs to 16 residues. The CDR3: CASSLVPGGPGDTQYF. The CDR3 coding sequence is TGTGCCAGCAGCTTAGTCCCGGGGGGGCCCGGAGATACGCAGTATTTT.

V is TRBV6-5 and J is TRBJ1-2; 9 bases fit TRBD1. The CDR3 is 14 amino acids. The V gene's germline CDR1 is MNHEY and CDR2 SVGAGI. Trimming removed 3 bases from V and 4 bases from J; junction bases left unmatched: 3. In nucleotides, the CDR3 is TGTGCCAGCAGTTATGGGACAGGGTCCTATGGCTACACCTTC. Translation gives CASSYGTGSYGYTF.

CDR3 DNA: TGTGCCAGCAGCTCCCAAACTGGGTTCGAAACTGAAGCTTTCTTT. As protein: CASSSQTGFETEAFF. The chain has TRBV7-2 and TRBJ1-1, with unresolved D. The V gene lost 4 bases and the J gene lost 5 bases, with 17 bases spanning the gap. CDR1 SGHTA and CDR2 FQGNSA come from the germline V gene. The CDR3 length is 15 residues.

The V call is TRBV6-6, the J call TRBJ2-5; 7 nucleotides line up with TRBD1. The CDR3 loop spans 13 amino acids. The germline V gene encodes CDR1 MNHNY and CDR2 SVGAGI (reference sequence). V was clipped by 4 bases and J by 5 bases; unmatched bases: 4. CDR3 nucleotide sequence: TGTGCCAGCAGTTCCCCCAGGGGGGAGACCCAGTACTTC. Translated: CASSSPRGETQYF.

This rearrangement joins TRBV7-2 to TRBJ1-6; D remains unclear. CDR3 size: 15 residues. Germline V gives CDR1 SGHTA, CDR2 FQGNSA. V was pared by 5 bases and J by 9 bases, with 17 bases between. The DNA of the CDR3 is TGTGCCAGCAGCCCACGCGGCCCGCTAAGTTCACCCCTCCACTTT. Protein product: CASSPRGPLSSPLHF.

The chain is built from TRBV6-5 and TRBJ2-7; perhaps D is TRBD1 or TRBD2 (5 bases each). Per the germline V gene, CDR1 is MNHEY and CDR2 is SVGAGI. There are 16 residues in the CDR3. V gave up 2 bases and J gave up 2 bases, with 16 bases separating them. Here the CDR3 reads CASSYPTGTGTYEQYF. CDR3 nucleotide sequence: TGTGCCAGCAGTTACCCAACTGGGACGGGGACCTACGAGCAGTACTTC.

The chain combines TRBV7-2 with TRBJ1-2, with 7 nucleotides matching TRBD1. Germline-derived CDR1 and CDR2 are SGHTA and FQGNSA. J gave up 2 bases and V 8 bases, and 11 bases lay outside the gene matches. The CDR3 extends over 15 amino acids. CDR3 DNA: TGTGCCAGCTCTGGCGGGACAGTGAAGAACTATGGCTACACCTTC. Encoded protein: CASSGGTVKNYGYTF.

The V call is TRBV6-5, the J call TRBJ1-1; D is ambiguous. This CDR3 comprises 13 residues. CDR1 and CDR2 (germline): MNHEY, SVGAGI. Trimming took 1 base from V and 4 from J, leaving 7 bases between them. Here the CDR3 DNA reads TGTGCCAGCAGTTACTTGGGGAGCACTGAAGCTTTCTTT. Translating gives CASSYLGSTEAFF.

This chain uses TRBV7-9 with TRBJ2-5; D ambiguous. V shed 6 bases and J shed 4 bases, with 9 bases lying between them. This CDR3 spans 12 amino acids. CDR1 and CDR2 from the germline V gene are SEHNR and FQNEAQ (reference sequence). CDR3: CASRDWGETQYF. The CDR3 DNA sequence: TGTGCCAGCAGAGACTGGGGAGAGACCCAGTACTTC. The full variable domain, its missing parts supplied by reference TRBV7-9 and TRBJ2-5, is DTGVSQNPRHKITKRGQNVTFRCDPISEHNRLYWYRQTLGQGPEFLTYFQNEAQLEKSRLLSDRFSAERPKGSFSTLEIQRTEQGDSAMYLCASRDWGETQYFGPGTRLLVL.

This chain uses TRBV7-2 with TRBJ2-2; 8 nucleotides align to TRBD2. CDR1 and CDR2 (germline): SGHTA, FQGNSA. The CDR3 totals 16 residues. The V and J ends lost 2 bases and 0 bases, in that order; junction bases with no gene match: 2. CDR3 nucleotides: TGTGCCAGCAGCTTAACACTAGCGGCGAACACCGGGGAGCTGTTTTTT. Its protein is CASSLTLAANTGELFF.

V usage is TRBV28 and J usage is TRBJ2-3; 8 bases line up with TRBD2. The germline V gene encodes CDR1 MDHEN and CDR2 SYDVKM. The ends lost 3 bases at V and 3 bases at J; junction bases unmatched: 2. This CDR3 comprises 14 residues. DNA of the CDR3: TGTGCCAGCAGTTTCACGGGGGGGACAGATACGCAGTATTTT. Translation: CASSFTGGTDTQYF.

This clone was detected once. The chain joins TRBV19 to TRBJ1-3, with D possibly TRBD1 on 5 matching bases. CDR1 LNHDA and CDR2 SQIVND come from the germline V gene (reference sequence). The CDR3 totals 14 residues. V was clipped by 5 bases and J by 2 bases, with 10 bases between them. CDR3: CASSVGTAGNTIYF. The CDR3 bases are TGTGCCAGTAGTGTAGGGACGGCTGGAAACACCATATATTTT.

This clone was observed a few times. CDR3 bases: TGTGCCAGCAGTAATGAAGGGCTTACCCCTGAAGCTTTCTTT. Translated, it gives CASSNEGLTPEAFF. The chain couples TRBV9 to TRBJ1-1; D gene uncertain. Germline V gene data show CDR1 as SGDLS and CDR2 as YYNGEE. Trimming took 5 bases from V and 6 from J, leaving 17 bases between them. This CDR3 is 14 amino acids long.

The rearrangement joins TRBV20-1 to TRBJ2-7; D is undetermined. The CDR3 length is 11 residues. Trimming pared 3 bases from V and 9 bases from J, leaving 12 bases between. Germline-derived CDR1 and CDR2 are DFQATT and SNEGSKA (reference sequence). CDR3 DNA sequence: TGCAGTGCTAGTGGGCTCACGGGGCAGTACTTC. Translating gives CSASGLTGQYF.

V is TRBV19 and J is TRBJ1-2; 11 bases are shared with TRBD1. After removal of 8 bases from V and 3 bases from J, the junction contained 8 bases not matched to a gene. Per the germline V gene, CDR1 is LNHDA and CDR2 is SQIVND (reference sequence). The length of the CDR3 is 15 residues. The chain's CDR3 is CASCRDRGCDYGYTF. The CDR3 coding sequence is TGTGCCAGTTGTAGGGACAGGGGGTGCGACTATGGCTACACCTTC.

The chain links TRBV16 to TRBJ1-1, with D hard to call. This CDR3 comprises 13 residues. Germline CDR1 and CDR2: KGHSY and FQNENV. V was cut by 4 bases and J by 0 bases, with 6 bases left in between. The CDR3 DNA sequence: TGTGCCAGCAGCCGGGAGATGAACACTGAAGCTTTCTTT. This sequence encodes CASSREMNTEAFF.